One and the same sample provided the 24 T cell receptor beta chains below, sequenced in a study of Graves' ophthalmopathy and Graves' hyperthyroidism. RNA served as the template for amplifying TCR beta CDR3 regions. The authors performed first-round RT-PCR with HTBI primers and then a second-round multiplex PCR. TCRdb re-derived calls from the multiplex PCR reads in MiXCR, one entry per CDR3 protein. Of about 620,000 distinct CDR3 sequences listed, about 20% are singletons. Material for sequencing was peripheral blood. Source of these receptors: a woman younger than 30 with stable Graves' hyperthyroidism. Some clones in this sample may be carry-over from other donors' samples.

This clonotype occurred many times. This chain uses TRBV6-5 with TRBJ2-7; 8 bases agree with TRBD2. Germline lookup yields CDR1 MNHEY and CDR2 SVGAGI. V shed 8 bases, J shed 2 bases, and the junction held 5 bases outside the gene matches. The CDR3 spans 13 residues. The CDR3 region is CASSWRGAYEQYF. The CDR3, as DNA: TGTGCCAGCTCTTGGCGGGGGGCCTACGAGCAGTACTTC.

This clonotype was counted at least ten times. The rearrangement uses TRBV4-2 and TRBJ2-7; D possibly corresponds to TRBD1 (5 bases). Germline V gives CDR1 LGHNA, CDR2 YNFKEQ. This CDR3 is built from 14 residues. Trimming shortened V by 0 bases and J by 3 bases, and 9 bases separated the two germline ends. Here the CDR3 DNA reads TGTGCCAGCAGCCAAGATCAGGGAATCTACGAGCAGTACTTC. Its protein is CASSQDQGIYEQYF.

The V call is TRBV20-1, the J call TRBJ2-3; no reliable D call. Trimming pared 1 base from V and 1 base from J, leaving 9 bases between. CDR1 is DFQATT, CDR2 SNEGSKA, per germline (reference sequence). This CDR3 has 14 residues. CDR3 in amino acids: CSARVPSRTDTQYF. The CDR3 DNA reads TGCAGTGCTAGAGTCCCTAGTCGCACAGATACGCAGTATTTT.

The gene calls are TRBV11-2 and TRBJ2-2; 8 bases are a match to TRBD2. CDR3 size: 17 residues. V was clipped by 5 bases and J by 2 bases; unmatched bases: 10. The V gene's germline CDR1 is SGHAT and CDR2 FQNNGV. CDR3 DNA sequence: TGTGCCAGCAGCCTTGCCCCCGCGGGGGGAAACACCGGGGAGCTGTTTTTT. This encodes CASSLAPAGGNTGELFF. Full variable domain (rest looked up from reference TRBV11-2 and TRBJ2-2): EAGVAQSPRYKIIEKRQSVAFWCNPISGHATLYWYQQILGQGPKLLIQFQNNGVVDDSQLPKDRFSAERLKGVDSTLKIQPAKLEDSAVYLCASSLAPAGGNTGELFFGEGSRLTVL.

Worth noting for this clonotype: The junction and the germline gene differ at one end; a read error may be behind it. CDR3 residues: CAIRSPSGEGSYEQCF. Written as DNA, the CDR3 is TGTGCCATCAGGTCCCCTAGCGGGGAGGGGTCCTACGAGCAGTGCTTC. The chain employs TRBV10-3 and TRBJ2-7; 9 nucleotides line up with TRBD2. Germline V gives CDR1 ENHRY, CDR2 SYGVKD. The length of the CDR3 is 16 residues.

This clonotype was seen just once. The chain couples TRBV24-1 to TRBJ2-5; the D is unclear. The CDR3 consists of 13 residues. Germline-derived CDR1 and CDR2 are KGHDR and SFDVKD. V was trimmed by 9 bases and J by 7 bases, leaving 17 bases between them. The DNA of the CDR3 is TGTGCCACCCCTGACACATGTCCGGCGACCCAGTACTTC. This sequence encodes CATPDTCPATQYF.

This clonotype was seen many times. This chain connects TRBV20-1 to TRBJ2-2; D is unclear. Germline V gene sequence: CDR1 DFQATT, CDR2 SNEGSKA (reference sequence). Trimming took 0 bases from V and 0 from J, leaving 11 bases between them. The CDR3 runs to 16 residues. The CDR3 loop reads CSARDHRLSNTGELFF. The DNA of the CDR3 is TGCAGTGCTAGAGATCACCGGCTGTCGAACACCGGGGAGCTGTTTTTT.

This clonotype was counted at least ten times. The chain has TRBV2 and TRBJ2-7, with D possibly being TRBD1 (6 bases). Germline-derived CDR1 and CDR2 are SNHLY and FYNNEI. There are 11 residues in the CDR3. The V end lost 10 bases, the J end lost 6 bases, and 13 bases lay between the germline ends. The CDR3 sequence: CATVLRGEQYF. CDR3 sequence (DNA): TGTGCCACCGTACTCAGGGGCGAGCAGTACTTC.

This clonotype showed up many times. V and J are TRBV2 and TRBJ1-6, with a weak D call TRBD1 (5 bases). The germline CDR1 and CDR2 sequences are SNHLY and FYNNEI. There are 14 residues in the CDR3. V lost 3 bases, J lost 10 bases, and 13 bases lay in between. The chain's CDR3 is CASSDRVRSSPLHF. The DNA for the CDR3 is TGTGCCAGCAGTGACAGGGTGAGGTCCTCACCCCTCCACTTT.

This rearrangement joins TRBV12-3 or TRBV12-4 to TRBJ1-5; D not certain. This CDR3 is 14 amino acids long. V lost 5 bases and J 2 bases, leaving 10 bases between the germline ends. As DNA, the CDR3 is TGTGCCAGCAGTCAGAACGACGGCAATCAGCCCCAGCATTTT. This codes for CASSQNDGNQPQHF.

This clonotype has at least ten counts. The chain links TRBV29-1 to TRBJ2-7; 7 bases fit TRBD2. Germline CDR1 reads SQVTM; CDR2 reads ANQGSEA. V lost 2 bases and J lost 3; bases outside the gene matches: 10. The length of the CDR3 is 15 residues. CDR3 amino acids: CSVEKETGLDYEQYF. DNA for the CDR3: TGCAGCGTTGAAAAGGAGACCGGACTAGACTACGAGCAGTACTTC.

This clonotype was seen a few times. The J gene is TRBJ2-3, the V gene TRBV18, with 10 bases that match TRBD2. Germline V gene sequence: CDR1 KGHSH, CDR2 LQKENI. The ends lost 6 bases at V and 2 bases at J; junction bases unmatched: 8. This CDR3 has 16 residues. In nucleotides, the CDR3 is TGTGCCAGCTCCCCCTGGGGGACTAGCGACACAGATACGCAGTATTTT. Its protein product is CASSPWGTSDTDTQYF. Full variable domain (missing parts from reference TRBV18 and TRBJ2-3): NAGVMQNPRHLVRRRGQEARLRCSPMKGHSHVYWYRQLPEEGLKFMVYLQKENIIDESGMPKERFSAEFPKEGPSILRIQQVVRGDSAAYFCASSPWGTSDTDTQYFGPGTRLTVL.

This clonotype was seen at least ten times. The chain links TRBV12-3 or TRBV12-4 to TRBJ1-2; D not certain. The CDR3 is 12 amino acids. V gave up 2 bases and J gave up 7 bases, with 8 bases separating them. The chain's CDR3 is CASSLSAIGYTF. The DNA of the CDR3 is TGTGCCAGCAGTTTATCAGCTATTGGCTACACCTTC.

This chain connects TRBV9 to TRBJ2-7; D unresolved. The CDR3 extends over 14 amino acids. Per the germline V gene, CDR1 is SGDLS and CDR2 is YYNGEE. V was trimmed by 3 bases and J by 1 base, leaving 11 bases between them. CDR3 bases: TGTGCCAGCAGCGCCACCCCTGGATCCTACGAGCAGTACTTC. Amino acid sequence: CASSATPGSYEQYF.

The chain combines TRBV6-1 with TRBJ1-1; the D gene is possibly TRBD1 (6 bases). Looked up from germline, CDR1 is MNHNS and CDR2 is SASEGT. Trimming pared 2 bases from V and 5 bases from J, leaving 12 bases between. CDR3 length: 14 amino acids. The CDR3, as DNA: TGTGCCAGCAGTGAACAAAGGGGGGAAACTGAAGCTTTCTTT. Amino acids: CASSEQRGETEAFF.

The chain combines TRBV6-2 or TRBV6-3 with TRBJ2-6; TRBD2 matches at 13 bases. Germline loops: CDR1 MNHEY, CDR2 SVGEGT. V lost 5 bases and J lost 0; bases outside the gene matches: 10. This CDR3 is 20 amino acids long. The CDR3 bases are TGTGCCAGCAGTCCGCGGACTAGCGGGAGCAAATACTCTGGGGCCAACGTCCTGACTTTC. Protein sequence: CASSPRTSGSKYSGANVLTF.

This clonotype was seen more than once but under ten times. The chain is built from TRBV2 and TRBJ2-2; unclear D gene. Germline CDR1 reads SNHLY; CDR2 reads FYNNEI. Between the trimmed V and J ends, which lost 1 base and 3 bases, there was a span of 15 bases. This CDR3 spans 17 amino acids. CDR3 residues: CASSEGQMISHTGELFF. As DNA, the CDR3 is TGTGCCAGCAGTGAAGGGCAGATGATATCGCACACCGGGGAGCTGTTTTTT.

This clonotype was observed at least ten times. The rearrangement links TRBV13 to TRBJ1-2; 7 bases fit TRBD1. Unmatched junction bases numbered 12, after V lost 3 bases and J lost 8 bases. The CDR3 sequence is 15 residues long. Germline assignment: CDR1 PRHDT and CDR2 FYEKMQ (reference sequence). The chain's CDR3 is CASSLAGGFLSGYTF. CDR3 in DNA: TGTGCCAGCAGCTTGGCAGGGGGTTTCCTTAGCGGCTACACCTTC.

This clonotype was observed many times. The genes are TRBV5-1 and TRBJ1-1; D not certain. The V gene lost 1 base and the J gene lost 4 bases, with 14 bases spanning the gap. Germline V gene data show CDR1 as SGHRS and CDR2 as YFSETQ. CDR3 length: 15 residues. CDR3 in DNA: TGCGCCAGCAGCTTGAATCTAGGGAGGAGCACTGAAGCTTTCTTT. Translating it yields CASSLNLGRSTEAFF.

This clonotype was counted ten times or more. The chain employs TRBV12-3 or TRBV12-4 and TRBJ2-5, with TRBD1 matching over 8 bases. The CDR3 is 17 residues long. J was trimmed by 1 base and V by 6 bases; bases with no gene match: 13. The CDR3 here is CASSNSAGTGFQETQYF. CDR3 in DNA: TGTGCCAGCAGCAACTCCGCCGGGACAGGCTTCCAAGAGACCCAGTACTTC.

This clonotype was observed many times. The chain uses TRBV24-1 and TRBJ1-5, with 7 nucleotides matching TRBD1. Germline V gene lookup returns CDR1 KGHDR and CDR2 SFDVKD. CDR3 size: 12 residues. The V gene end was trimmed by 10 bases and the J gene end by 4 bases; junction bases not matched to a gene: 3. The CDR3, as DNA: TGTGCCACTTCAGGGGGGAATCAGCCCCAGCATTTT. This codes for CATSGGNQPQHF.

This clonotype has ten or more counts. The rearrangement uses TRBV7-9 and TRBJ1-6; TRBD1 might be the D (5 bases). Between the trimmed V and J ends, which lost 7 bases and 7 bases, there was a span of 17 bases. The germline V gene encodes CDR1 SEHNR and CDR2 FQNEAQ (reference sequence). The CDR3 sequence is 15 residues long. The CDR3 protein is CASIQGRVTNSPLHF. CDR3 DNA sequence: TGTGCCAGCATCCAGGGACGAGTTACCAATTCACCCCTCCACTTT.

This clonotype was seen at least ten times. V and J are TRBV2 and TRBJ2-5; no clear D gene. Germline lookup yields CDR1 SNHLY and CDR2 FYNNEI. The CDR3 loop spans 11 amino acids. In DNA form, the CDR3 reads TGTGCGCTTAGAGGCCAAGAGACCCAGTACTTC. Amino acid sequence: CALRGQETQYF.

This clonotype was counted at least ten times. The chain recombines TRBV2 with TRBJ1-1, with TRBD1 matching over 7 bases. The CDR3 has 14 residues. After removal of 7 bases from V and 1 base from J, the junction contained 6 bases not matched to a gene. The germline V gene encodes CDR1 SNHLY and CDR2 FYNNEI. CDR3 protein: CASIRDRANTEAFF. In DNA form, the CDR3 reads TGTGCCAGCATTCGAGACAGGGCGAACACTGAAGCTTTCTTT.